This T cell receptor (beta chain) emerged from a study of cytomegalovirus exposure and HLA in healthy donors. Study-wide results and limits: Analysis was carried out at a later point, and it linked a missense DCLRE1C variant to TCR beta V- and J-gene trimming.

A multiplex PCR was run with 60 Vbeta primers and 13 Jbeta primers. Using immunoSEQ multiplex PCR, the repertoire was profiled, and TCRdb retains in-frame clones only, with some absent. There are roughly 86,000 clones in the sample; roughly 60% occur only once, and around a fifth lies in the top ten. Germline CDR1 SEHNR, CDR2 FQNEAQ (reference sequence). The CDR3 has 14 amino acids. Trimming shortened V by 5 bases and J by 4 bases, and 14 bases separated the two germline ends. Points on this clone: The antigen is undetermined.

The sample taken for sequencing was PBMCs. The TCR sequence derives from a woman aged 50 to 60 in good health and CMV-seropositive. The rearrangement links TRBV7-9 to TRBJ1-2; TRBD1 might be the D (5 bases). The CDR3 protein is CASSPSGLSYGYTF. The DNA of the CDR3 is TGTGCCAGCAGCCCTTCAGGGTTGTCCTATGGCTACACCTTC. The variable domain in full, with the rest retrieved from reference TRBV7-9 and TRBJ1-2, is DTGVSQNPRHKITKRGQNVTFRCDPISEHNRLYWYRQTLGQGPEFLTYFQNEAQLEKSRLLSDRFSAERPKGSFSTLEIQRTEQGDSAMYLCASSPSGLSYGYTFGSGTRLTVV.